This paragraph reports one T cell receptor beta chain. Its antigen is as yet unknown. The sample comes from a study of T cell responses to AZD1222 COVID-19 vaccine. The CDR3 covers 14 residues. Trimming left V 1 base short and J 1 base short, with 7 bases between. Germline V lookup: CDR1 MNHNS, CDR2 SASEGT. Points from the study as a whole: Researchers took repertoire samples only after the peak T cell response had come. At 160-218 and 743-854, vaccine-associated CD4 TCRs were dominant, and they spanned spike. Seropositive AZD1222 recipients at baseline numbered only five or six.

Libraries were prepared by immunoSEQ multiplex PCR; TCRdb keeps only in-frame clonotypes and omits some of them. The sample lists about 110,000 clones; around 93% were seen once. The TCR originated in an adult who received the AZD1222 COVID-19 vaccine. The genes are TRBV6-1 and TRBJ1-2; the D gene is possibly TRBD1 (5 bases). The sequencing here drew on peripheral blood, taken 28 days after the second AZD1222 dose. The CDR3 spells CASSEVGHNYGYTF. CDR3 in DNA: TGTGCCAGCAGTGAAGTCGGACATAACTATGGCTACACCTTC.